The entry below gives a single T cell receptor (beta chain) sequence along with its context. The CDR3 loop spans 16 amino acids. With V trimmed by 2 bases and J by 7 bases, 6 bases remained unmatched. Germline assignment: CDR1 MNHEY and CDR2 SVGEGT. This entry comes from a study of blood T cell repertoires in COVID-19. The protocol was immunoSEQ multiplex PCR, while the TCRdb copy is restricted to in-frame clones and leaves out a portion. This table has around 100,000 clones, just over 85% appearing once. The V call is TRBV6-2 or TRBV6-3, the J call TRBJ2-1, with 12 nucleotides matching TRBD2. This TCR was sampled from a human donor in a cohort sampled during active COVID-19. Sequencing was done on a sample of peripheral blood. Here the CDR3 DNA reads TGTGCCAGCAGTTACGTGCTAGCGGGAGGGCGGAATGAGCAGTTCTTC. Translation gives CASSYVLAGGRNEQFF.